This T cell receptor (beta chain) derives from a study of blood T cell repertoires in COVID-19 (dated by TCRdb to about 2020). With respect to the entire study: The collaborator samples originated in the United States, Italy and Spain and spanned the acute and convalescent phases of COVID-19. The material from the prospective study consisted of cDNA or gDNA derived from T cells, B-cell-depleted T cells, or PBMCs. Deeply sampled blood TCRbeta repertoires from subjects exposed to, actively infected with, or recovered from COVID-19 were included in the dataset. A freely available public database, intended as a resource for researchers studying the immune response to SARS-CoV-2, is where the repertoires were released. The samples were drawn from the first 160 participants of the ongoing ImmuneRACE study and from 950 to 1,500 subjects provided by 6 global collaborators. The sample metadata nearly always contained a de-identified subject ID, COVID-19 status, age in years and sex. Where available, HLA class I and class II types were obtained from metadata supplied by the sample provider rather than from assay-based typing. General study outcomes and caveats: How much clinical and demographic metadata was included differed by source and by participant, and the metadata was provided uncurated.

Participants in the prospective study were aged roughly 18 to 100 years, lived in about two dozen United States geographic areas, and enrolled through a virtual design. To assign participants to cohorts, the prospective study relied on clinical history that participants themselves reported in a screening survey and a study questionnaire. Exposed participants had been in contact, within 2 weeks of entering the study, with a person who had a PCR-confirmed or clinician-diagnosed case of COVID-19. In the prospective study, whole blood, serum and a nasopharyngeal or oropharyngeal swab were collected from each participant by mobile phlebotomists. Participants in the prospective study had the option to provide additional blood draws and questionnaires over a 2-month period. Before DNA extraction, prospective study blood samples were shipped either frozen or at room temperature. Trimming costs V 3 bases and J 0 bases, and their ends lie 12 bases apart. CDR3 length: 15 amino acids, cysteine to phenylalanine. The retained sequence is limited to the CDR3, 45 bases, with the frame set at the first base. The germline V gene (reference sequence) yields GTSNPN for CDR1 and SVGIG for CDR2.

The immunoSEQ Assay, a bias-controlled multiplex PCR, was used to amplify TCRbeta CDR3 regions from genomic DNA. In the original analysis: Within the assay, amplification of reference gene primers was used to estimate how many nucleated cells each sample contained. To quantify the absolute abundance of each unique TCRbeta CDR3 rearrangement, sequence reads were collapsed and filtered. For each sample, productive Simpson clonality was calculated as the square root of Simpson's diversity index over productive rearrangements. As stored in TCRdb, this immuneACCESS dataset retains in-frame rearrangements with V and J assigned. A fraction of the clones does not appear; measured against another copy, unresolved V genes explain less than half of the discrepancy, and the remainder lacks a known reason. That table gives V, J and clone size, and the DNA gave D and trimming. The sample profile shows approximately 310,000 clones; roughly 85% of them were found once. Around 1.9% of the sample is held by the ten biggest clonotypes.

This clone appeared once. Its antigen remains undetermined. Base-call qualities are not available, and no considerably larger clone is one nucleotide away. Material: PBMCs or T cells enriched from blood (not recorded which). The chain is made from TRBV30 and TRBJ1-3; the D gene cannot be resolved reliably. This TCR was recovered from a woman aged 25 to 39 who had been exposed to COVID-19. The CDR3 region reads CAWRSLAGSGNTIYF. The nucleotide sequence is TGTGCCTGGAGAAGCTTGGCAGGCTCTGGAAACACCATATATTTT.